The sequence of this T cell receptor (beta chain) was determined in a study of T cells after yellow fever vaccination. Study conclusions and caveats: At under 97% for CD4 and 70% to 90% for CD8, most primary-vaccination clones showed up again after the booster. Although the secondary response was weaker, it peaked faster, at day 5 versus 15.

TCR cDNA, made by 5'RACE template switching, carried an added universal primer site and UMIs. Each CDR3 protein gets one entry after TCRdb re-called the 5' RACE reads with MiXCR. The sample records over 250,000 distinct CDR3 sequences, 5.2% being singletons. A note on this clonotype: As yet, its antigen is unknown.

The CDR3 is 15 residues long. Trimming stripped 6 bases from V and 10 bases from J, with 19 bases between. Germline V gene sequence: CDR1 SNHLY, CDR2 FYNNEI. V and J are TRBV2 and TRBJ1-6; weak D call: TRBD1 (6 bases). This clonotype was obtained from a man between 18 and 35 years old who received the YFV17D yellow fever vaccine. This sample comprised CD4+ T cells sorted from PBMCs, obtained on the day of the yellow fever booster vaccination. The CDR3 DNA is TGTGCCAGCAGATTACAGGGTTCCCCAGAGTCACCCCTCCACTTT. Translation: CASRLQGSPESPLHF.